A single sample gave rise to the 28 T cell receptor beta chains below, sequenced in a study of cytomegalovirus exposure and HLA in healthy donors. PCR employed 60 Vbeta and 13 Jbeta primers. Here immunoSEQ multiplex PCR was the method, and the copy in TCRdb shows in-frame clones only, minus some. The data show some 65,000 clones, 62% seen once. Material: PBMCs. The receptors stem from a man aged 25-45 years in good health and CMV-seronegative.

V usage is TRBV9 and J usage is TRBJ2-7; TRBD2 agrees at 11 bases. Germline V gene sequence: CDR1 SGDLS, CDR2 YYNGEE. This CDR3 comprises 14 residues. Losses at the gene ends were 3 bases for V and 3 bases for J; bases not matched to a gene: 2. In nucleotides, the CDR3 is TGTGCCAGCAGCGACGGGACTAGCGGCTACGAGCAGTACTTC. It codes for CASSDGTSGYEQYF.

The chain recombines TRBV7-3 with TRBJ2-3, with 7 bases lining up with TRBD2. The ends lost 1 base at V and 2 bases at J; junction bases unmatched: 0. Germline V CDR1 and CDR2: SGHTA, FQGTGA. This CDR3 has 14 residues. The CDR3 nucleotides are TGTGCCAGCAGCTTAAGGGACTACACAGATACGCAGTATTTT. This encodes CASSLRDYTDTQYF.

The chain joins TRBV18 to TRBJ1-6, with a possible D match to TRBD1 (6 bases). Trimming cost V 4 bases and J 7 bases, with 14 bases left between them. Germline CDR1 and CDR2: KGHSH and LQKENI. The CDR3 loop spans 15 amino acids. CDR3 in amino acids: CASSLHRVENSPLHF. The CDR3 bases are TGTGCCAGCTCACTACACAGGGTGGAGAATTCACCCCTCCACTTT.

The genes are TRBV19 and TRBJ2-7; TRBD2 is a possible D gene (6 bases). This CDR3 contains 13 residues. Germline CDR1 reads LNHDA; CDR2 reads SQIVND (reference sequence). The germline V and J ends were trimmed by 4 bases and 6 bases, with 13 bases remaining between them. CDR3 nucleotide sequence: TGTGCCAGTAGTACGGGGACTCGCGGCGAGCAGTACTTC. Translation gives CASSTGTRGEQYF.

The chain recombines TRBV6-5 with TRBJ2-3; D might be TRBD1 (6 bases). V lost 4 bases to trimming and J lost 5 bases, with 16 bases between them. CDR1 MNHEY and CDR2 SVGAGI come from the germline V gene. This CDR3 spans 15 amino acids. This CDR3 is CASSWSKQGKDTQYF. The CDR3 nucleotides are TGTGCCAGCAGTTGGAGTAAACAGGGTAAAGATACGCAGTATTTT.

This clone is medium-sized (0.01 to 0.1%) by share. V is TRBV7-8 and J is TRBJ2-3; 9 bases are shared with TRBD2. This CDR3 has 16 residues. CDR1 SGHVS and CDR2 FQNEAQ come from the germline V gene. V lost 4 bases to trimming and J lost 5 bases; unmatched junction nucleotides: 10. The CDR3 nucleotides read TGTGCCAGCAGCTCCTCCTTAGCGGGGGTTCGAGATACGCAGTATTTT. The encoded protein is CASSSSLAGVRDTQYF.

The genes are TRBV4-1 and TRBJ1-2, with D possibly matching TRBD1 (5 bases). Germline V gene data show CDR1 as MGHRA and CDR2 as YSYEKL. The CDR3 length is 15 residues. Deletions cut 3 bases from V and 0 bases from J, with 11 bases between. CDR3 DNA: TGCGCCAGCAGCCACCCACCGACAGCTAACTATGGCTACACCTTC. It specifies CASSHPPTANYGYTF.

The CDR3 region has the DNA TGTGCCAGCAGTGCTATACAGGGAACTGAAGCTTTCTTT. It translates to CASSAIQGTEAFF. V and J are TRBV6-4 and TRBJ1-1, with D possibly matching TRBD1 (6 bases). V lost 4 bases and J 5 bases, leaving 11 bases between the germline ends. Germline assignment: CDR1 MRHNA and CDR2 SNTAGT. There are 13 residues in the CDR3.

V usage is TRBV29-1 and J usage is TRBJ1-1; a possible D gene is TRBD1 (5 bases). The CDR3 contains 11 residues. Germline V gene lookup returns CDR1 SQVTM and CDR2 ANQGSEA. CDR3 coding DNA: TGCGTCGCAGAAGAGCAGGGTGAAGCTTTCTTT. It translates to CVAEEQGEAFF. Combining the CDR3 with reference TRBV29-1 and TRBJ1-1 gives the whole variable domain SAVISQKPSRDICQRGTSLTIQCQVDSQVTMMFWYRQQPGQSLTLIATANQGSEATYESGFVIDKFPISRPNLTFSTLTVSNMSPEDSSIYLCVAEEQGEAFFGQGTRLTVV.

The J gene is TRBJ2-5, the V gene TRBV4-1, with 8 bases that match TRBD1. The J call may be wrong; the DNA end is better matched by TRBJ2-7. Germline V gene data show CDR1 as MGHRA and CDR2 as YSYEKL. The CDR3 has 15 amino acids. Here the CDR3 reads CASSQVADRAHEQYF. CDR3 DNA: TGCGCCAGCAGCCAAGTCGCGGACAGGGCCCACGAGCAGTACTTC.

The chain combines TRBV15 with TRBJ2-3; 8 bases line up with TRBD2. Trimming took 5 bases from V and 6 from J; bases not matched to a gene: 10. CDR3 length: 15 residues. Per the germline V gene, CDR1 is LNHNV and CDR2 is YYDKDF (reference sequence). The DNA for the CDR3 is TGTGCCACCAGCCGTACTAGCGGCCTGGTCGATACGCAGTATTTT. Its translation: CATSRTSGLVDTQYF.

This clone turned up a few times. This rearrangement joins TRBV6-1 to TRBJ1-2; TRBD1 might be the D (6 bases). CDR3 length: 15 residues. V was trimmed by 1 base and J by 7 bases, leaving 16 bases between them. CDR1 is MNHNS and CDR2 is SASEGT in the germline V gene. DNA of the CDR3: TGTGCCAGCAGTGAAGGTTGGGGGCCTGACGGTGGCTACACCTTC. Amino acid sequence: CASSEGWGPDGGYTF.

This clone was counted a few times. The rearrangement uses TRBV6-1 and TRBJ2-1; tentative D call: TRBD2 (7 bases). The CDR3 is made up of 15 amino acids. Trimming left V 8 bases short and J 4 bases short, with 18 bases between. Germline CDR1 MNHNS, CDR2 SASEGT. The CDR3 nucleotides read TGTGCCAGCTCATGGACTAGGGGGGCTTACAATGAGCAGTTCTTC. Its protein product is CASSWTRGAYNEQFF.

This chain's CDR3 is CASSIGGSGAYEQYF. DNA of the CDR3: TGCGCCAGCAGCATTGGGGGATCGGGGGCCTACGAGCAGTACTTC. J is TRBJ2-7 and V is TRBV5-1; possibly TRBD2 for D (6 bases). CDR1 is SGHRS, CDR2 YFSETQ, per germline. Deletions cut 4 bases from V and 2 bases from J, with 16 bases between. The CDR3 length is 15 residues.

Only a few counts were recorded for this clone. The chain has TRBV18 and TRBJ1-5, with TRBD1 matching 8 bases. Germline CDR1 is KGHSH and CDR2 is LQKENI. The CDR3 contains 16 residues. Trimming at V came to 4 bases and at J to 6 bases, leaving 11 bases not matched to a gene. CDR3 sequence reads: CASSLFGQGVSQPQHF. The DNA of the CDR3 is TGTGCCAGCTCACTTTTTGGACAGGGTGTGAGTCAGCCCCAGCATTTT.

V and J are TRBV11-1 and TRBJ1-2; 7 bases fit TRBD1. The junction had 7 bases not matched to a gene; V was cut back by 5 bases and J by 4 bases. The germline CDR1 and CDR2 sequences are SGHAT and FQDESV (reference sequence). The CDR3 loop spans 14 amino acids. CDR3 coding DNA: TGTGCCAGCAGCCCCGCCGGGACAGCCTATGGCTACACCTTC. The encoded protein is CASSPAGTAYGYTF. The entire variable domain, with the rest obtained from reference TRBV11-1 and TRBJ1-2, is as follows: EAEVAQSPRYKITEKSQAVAFWCDPISGHATLYWYRQILGQGPELLVQFQDESVVDDSQLPKDRFSAERLKGVDSTLKIQPAELGDSAMYLCASSPAGTAYGYTFGSGTRLTVV.

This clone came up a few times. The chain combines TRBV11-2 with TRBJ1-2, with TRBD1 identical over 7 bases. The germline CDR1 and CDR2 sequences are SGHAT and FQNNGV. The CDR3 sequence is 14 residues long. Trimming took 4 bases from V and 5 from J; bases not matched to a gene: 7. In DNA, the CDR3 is TGTGCCAGCAGCTACTCGACAGGGAGGTATGGCTACACCTTC. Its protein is CASSYSTGRYGYTF.

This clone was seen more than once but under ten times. The CDR3 region is CASSLAGQSTDTQYF. In nucleotides, the CDR3 is TGTGCCAGCAGCTTGGCGGGACAGAGCACAGATACGCAGTATTTT. V usage is TRBV5-4 and J usage is TRBJ2-3, with TRBD1 identical over 7 bases. With 0 bases clipped from V and 0 bases from J, the junction kept 1 base outside the gene matches. This CDR3 is 15 amino acids long. Germline V CDR1 and CDR2: SGHNT, YYREEE (reference sequence).

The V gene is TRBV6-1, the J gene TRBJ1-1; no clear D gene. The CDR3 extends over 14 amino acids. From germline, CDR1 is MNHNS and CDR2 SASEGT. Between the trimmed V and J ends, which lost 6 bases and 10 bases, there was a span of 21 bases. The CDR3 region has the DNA TGTGCCAGCAGCGCGGCCCGAGCTACACGAAGAGCTTTCTTT. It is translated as CASSAARATRRAFF.

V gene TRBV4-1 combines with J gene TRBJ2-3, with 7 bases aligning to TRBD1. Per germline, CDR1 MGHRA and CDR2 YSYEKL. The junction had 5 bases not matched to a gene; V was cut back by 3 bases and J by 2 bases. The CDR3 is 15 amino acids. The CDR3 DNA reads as TGCGCCAGCAGCCAGTGGGGACAGTCCACAGATACGCAGTATTTT. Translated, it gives CASSQWGQSTDTQYF.

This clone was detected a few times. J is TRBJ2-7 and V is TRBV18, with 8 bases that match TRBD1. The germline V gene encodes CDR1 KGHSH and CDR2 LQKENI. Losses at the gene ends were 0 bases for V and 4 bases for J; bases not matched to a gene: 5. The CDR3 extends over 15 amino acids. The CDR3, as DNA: TGTGCCAGCTCACCACCGACAGGGGATGGGTACGAGCAGTACTTC. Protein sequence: CASSPPTGDGYEQYF.

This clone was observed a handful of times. CDR3 sequence reads: CASSDSQGIWGEQYF. The CDR3 DNA follows: TGTGCCAGCAGTGATTCCCAGGGTATTTGGGGCGAGCAGTACTTC. The rearrangement joins TRBV25-1 to TRBJ2-7; tentatively, D is TRBD1 (5 bases). CDR3 length: 15 amino acids. Germline V gives CDR1 MGHDK, CDR2 SYGVNS. V lost 3 bases and J lost 6, with 18 bases in between.

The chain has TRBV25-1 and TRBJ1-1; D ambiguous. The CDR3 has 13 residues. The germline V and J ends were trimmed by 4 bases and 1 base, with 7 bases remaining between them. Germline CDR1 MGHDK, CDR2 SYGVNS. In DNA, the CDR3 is TGTGCCAGCAGTGCAAGAGGGAACACTGAAGCTTTCTTT. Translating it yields CASSARGNTEAFF. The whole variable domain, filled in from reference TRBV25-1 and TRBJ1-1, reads EADIYQTPRYLVIGTGKKITLECSQTMGHDKMYWYQQDPGMELHLIHYSYGVNSTEKGDLSSESTVSRIRTEHFPLTLESARPSHTSQYLCASSARGNTEAFFGQGTRLTVV.

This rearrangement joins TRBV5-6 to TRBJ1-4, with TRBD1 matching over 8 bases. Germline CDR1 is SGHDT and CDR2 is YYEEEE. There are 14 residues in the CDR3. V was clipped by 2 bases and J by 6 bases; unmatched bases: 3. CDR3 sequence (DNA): TGTGCCAGCAGCTTTCAGGGGGCGCATGAAAAACTGTTTTTT. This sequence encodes CASSFQGAHEKLFF.

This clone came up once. CDR3 residues: CASSLVSAGYHQPQHF. Written as DNA, the CDR3 is TGTGCCAGCAGCCTAGTCTCGGCCGGGTATCATCAGCCCCAGCATTTT. The chain has TRBV7-9 and TRBJ1-5, with unresolved D. Trimming cost V 5 bases and J 5 bases, with 19 bases left between them. The germline V gene has CDR1 SEHNR and CDR2 FQNEAQ (reference sequence). This CDR3 contains 16 residues.

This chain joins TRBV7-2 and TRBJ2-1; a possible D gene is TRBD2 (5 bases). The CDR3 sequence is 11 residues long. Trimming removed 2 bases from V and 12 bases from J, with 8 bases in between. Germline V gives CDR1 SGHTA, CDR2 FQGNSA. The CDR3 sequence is CASSLSGGQFF. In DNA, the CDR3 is TGTGCCAGCAGCTTATCTGGAGGGCAGTTCTTC.

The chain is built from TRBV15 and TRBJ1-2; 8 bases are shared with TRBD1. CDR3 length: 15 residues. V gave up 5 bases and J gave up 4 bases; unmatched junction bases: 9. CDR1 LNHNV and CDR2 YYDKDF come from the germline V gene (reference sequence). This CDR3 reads CATSGIVGQGYGYTF. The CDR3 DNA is TGTGCCACCAGCGGGATCGTCGGACAGGGCTATGGCTACACCTTC.

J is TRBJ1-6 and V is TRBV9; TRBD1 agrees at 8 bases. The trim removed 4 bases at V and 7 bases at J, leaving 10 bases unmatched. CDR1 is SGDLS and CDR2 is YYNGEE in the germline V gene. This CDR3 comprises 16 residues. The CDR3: CASSPLGGQGNSPLHF. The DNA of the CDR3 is TGTGCCAGCAGCCCCCTGGGCGGACAGGGAAATTCACCCCTCCACTTT.